This entry features one TCR beta chain sequence. The data stem from a study of blood T cell repertoires in COVID-19. Across the whole study: Collection of acute and convalescent COVID-19 samples took place in the United States, Italy and Spain. In each case, the material was cDNA or gDNA derived from T cells, B-cell-depleted T cells, or PBMCs.

Original analysis: From reference gene primer amplification, estimates of nucleated cell counts were derived. This table comes from immunoSEQ multiplex PCR, and its TCRdb copy is limited to in-frame clones, with some not included. Clone size and V and J calls were adopted from that table, with D and trimming inferred from the DNA. The sample carries 120,000 to 150,000 clones, over 75% recorded once. There are 15 residues in the CDR3. J is TRBJ2-2 and V is TRBV21-1; TRBD1, as called in the table, went unchecked against the DNA. TRBV21-1 is a pseudogene locus. This sequence originates from a woman aged 45-65 years with acute or convalescent COVID-19. The sequencing input was peripheral blood. The CDR3 coding sequence is TGTGCCAGCCCTCAGGGAAGGGGTAACACCGGGGAGCTGTTTTTT. Its translation is CASPQGRGNTGELFF.